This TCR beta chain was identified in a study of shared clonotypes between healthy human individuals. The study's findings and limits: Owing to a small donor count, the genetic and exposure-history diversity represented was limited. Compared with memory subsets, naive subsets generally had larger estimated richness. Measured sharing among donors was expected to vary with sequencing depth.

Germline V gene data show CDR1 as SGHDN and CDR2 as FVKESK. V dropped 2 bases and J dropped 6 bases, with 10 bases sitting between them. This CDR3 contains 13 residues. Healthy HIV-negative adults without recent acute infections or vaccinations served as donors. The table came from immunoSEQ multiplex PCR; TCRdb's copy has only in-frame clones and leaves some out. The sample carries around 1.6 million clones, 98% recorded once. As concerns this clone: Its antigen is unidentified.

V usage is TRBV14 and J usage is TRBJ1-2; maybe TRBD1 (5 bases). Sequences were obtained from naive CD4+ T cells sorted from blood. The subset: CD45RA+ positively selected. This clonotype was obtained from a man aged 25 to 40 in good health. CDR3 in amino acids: CASSQSRGDGYTF. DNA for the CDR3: TGTGCCAGCAGCCAATCCCGGGGCGATGGCTACACCTTC. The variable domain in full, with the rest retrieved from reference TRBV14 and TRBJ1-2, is EAGVTQFPSHSVIEKGQTVTLRCDPISGHDNLYWYRRVMGKEIKFLLHFVKESKQDESGMPNNRFLAERTGGTYSTLKVQPAELEDSGVYFCASSQSRGDGYTFGSGTRLTVV.